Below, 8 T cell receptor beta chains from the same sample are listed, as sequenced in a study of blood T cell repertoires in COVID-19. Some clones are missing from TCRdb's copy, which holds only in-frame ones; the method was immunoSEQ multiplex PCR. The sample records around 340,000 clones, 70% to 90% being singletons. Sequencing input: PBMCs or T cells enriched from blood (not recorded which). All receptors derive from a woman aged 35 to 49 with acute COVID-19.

CDR3 sequence reads: CASSLRGQLGNTIYF. The CDR3 region has the DNA TGTGCCAGCAGCCTTAGGGGACAGCTTGGAAACACCATATATTTT. V usage is TRBV7-8 and J usage is TRBJ1-3; 7 bases are shared with TRBD1. Per the germline V gene, CDR1 is SGHVS and CDR2 is FQNEAQ. The ends lost 5 bases at V and 3 bases at J; junction bases unmatched: 7. The CDR3 consists of 15 residues.

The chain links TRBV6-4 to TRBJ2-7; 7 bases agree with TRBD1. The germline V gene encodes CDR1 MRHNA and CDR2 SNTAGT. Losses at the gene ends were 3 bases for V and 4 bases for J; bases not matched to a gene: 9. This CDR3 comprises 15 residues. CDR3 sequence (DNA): TGTGCCAGCAGTGATGGACAGGAGGAACTATACGAGCAGTACTTC. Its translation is CASSDGQEELYEQYF.

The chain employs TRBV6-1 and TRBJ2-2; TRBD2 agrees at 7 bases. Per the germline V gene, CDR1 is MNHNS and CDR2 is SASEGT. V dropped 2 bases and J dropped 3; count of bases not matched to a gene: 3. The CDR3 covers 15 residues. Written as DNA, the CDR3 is TGTGCCAGCAGTGAACGGACTAGAGACACCGGGGAGCTGTTTTTT. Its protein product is CASSERTRDTGELFF.

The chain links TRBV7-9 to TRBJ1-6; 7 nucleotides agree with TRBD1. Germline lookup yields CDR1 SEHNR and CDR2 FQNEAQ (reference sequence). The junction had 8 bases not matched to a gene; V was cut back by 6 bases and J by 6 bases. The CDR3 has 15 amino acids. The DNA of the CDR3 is TGTGCCAGCAGGGTCGGGGGACAGACTAATTCACCCCTCCACTTT. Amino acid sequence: CASRVGGQTNSPLHF.

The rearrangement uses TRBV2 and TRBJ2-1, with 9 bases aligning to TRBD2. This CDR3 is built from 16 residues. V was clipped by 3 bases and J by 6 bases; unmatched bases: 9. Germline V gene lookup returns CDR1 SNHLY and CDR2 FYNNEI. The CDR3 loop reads CASSDFRTSVFNEQFF. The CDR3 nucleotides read TGTGCCAGCAGTGACTTTAGGACTAGCGTTTTCAATGAGCAGTTCTTC.

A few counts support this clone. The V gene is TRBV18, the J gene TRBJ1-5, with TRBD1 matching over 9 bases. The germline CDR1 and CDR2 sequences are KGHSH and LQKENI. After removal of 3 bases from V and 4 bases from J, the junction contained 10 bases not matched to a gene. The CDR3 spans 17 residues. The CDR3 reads CASSPGIGQGTNQPQHF. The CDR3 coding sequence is TGTGCCAGCTCACCTGGGATTGGACAGGGGACGAATCAGCCCCAGCATTTT.

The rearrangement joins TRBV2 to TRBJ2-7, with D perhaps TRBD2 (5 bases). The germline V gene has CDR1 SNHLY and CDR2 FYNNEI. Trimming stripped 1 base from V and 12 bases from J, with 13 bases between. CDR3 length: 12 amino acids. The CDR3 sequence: CASSEVEVGRYF. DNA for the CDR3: TGTGCCAGCAGTGAAGTGGAGGTAGGGCGGTACTTC.

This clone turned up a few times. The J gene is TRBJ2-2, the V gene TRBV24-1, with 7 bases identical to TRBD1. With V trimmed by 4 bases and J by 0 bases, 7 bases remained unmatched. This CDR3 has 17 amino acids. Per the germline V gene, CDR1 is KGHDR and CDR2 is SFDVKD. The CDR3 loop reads CATSDLTGPANTGELFF. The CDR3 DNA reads TGTGCCACCAGTGACCTGACAGGGCCCGCGAACACCGGGGAGCTGTTTTTT.